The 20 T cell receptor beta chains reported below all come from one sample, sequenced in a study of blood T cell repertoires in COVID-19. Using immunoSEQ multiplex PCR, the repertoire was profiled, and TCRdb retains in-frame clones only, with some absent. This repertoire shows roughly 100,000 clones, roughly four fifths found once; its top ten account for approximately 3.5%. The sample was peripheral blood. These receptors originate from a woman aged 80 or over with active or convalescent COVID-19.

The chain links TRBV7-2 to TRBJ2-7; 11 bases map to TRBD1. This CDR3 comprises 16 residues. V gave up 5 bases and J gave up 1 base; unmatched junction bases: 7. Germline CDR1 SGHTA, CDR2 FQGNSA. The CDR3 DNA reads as TGTGCCAGCAGCCTAGGGACAGGGGGAAAATCCTACGAGCAGTACTTC. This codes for CASSLGTGGKSYEQYF.

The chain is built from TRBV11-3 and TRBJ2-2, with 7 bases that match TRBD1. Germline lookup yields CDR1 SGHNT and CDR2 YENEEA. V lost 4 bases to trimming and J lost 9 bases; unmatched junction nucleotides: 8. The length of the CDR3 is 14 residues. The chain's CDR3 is CASSSQRQGRELFF. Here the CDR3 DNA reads TGTGCCAGCAGCTCCCAGAGACAGGGTAGGGAGCTGTTTTTT.

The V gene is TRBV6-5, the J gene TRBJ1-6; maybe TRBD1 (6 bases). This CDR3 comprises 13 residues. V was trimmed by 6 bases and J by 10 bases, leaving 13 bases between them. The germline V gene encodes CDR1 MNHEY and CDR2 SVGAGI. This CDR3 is CASRGAARSPLHF. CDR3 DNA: TGTGCCAGCAGGGGGGCCGCCAGGTCACCCCTCCACTTT.

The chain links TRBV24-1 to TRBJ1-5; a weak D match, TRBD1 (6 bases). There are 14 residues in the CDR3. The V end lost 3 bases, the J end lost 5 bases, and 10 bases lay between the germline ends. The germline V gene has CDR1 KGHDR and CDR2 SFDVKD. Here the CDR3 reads CATSDLDSYQPQHF. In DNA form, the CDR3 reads TGTGCCACCAGTGATCTGGACAGCTATCAGCCCCAGCATTTT.

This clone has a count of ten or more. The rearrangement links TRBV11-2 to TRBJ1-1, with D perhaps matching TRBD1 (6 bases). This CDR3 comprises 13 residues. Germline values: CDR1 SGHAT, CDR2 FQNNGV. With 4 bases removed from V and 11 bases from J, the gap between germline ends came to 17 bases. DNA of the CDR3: TGTGCCAGCAGCTCCGTGCAGGGGCGTGGGGCTTTCTTT. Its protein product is CASSSVQGRGAFF. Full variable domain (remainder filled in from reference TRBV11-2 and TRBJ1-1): EAGVAQSPRYKIIEKRQSVAFWCNPISGHATLYWYQQILGQGPKLLIQFQNNGVVDDSQLPKDRFSAERLKGVDSTLKIQPAKLEDSAVYLCASSSVQGRGAFFGQGTRLTVV.

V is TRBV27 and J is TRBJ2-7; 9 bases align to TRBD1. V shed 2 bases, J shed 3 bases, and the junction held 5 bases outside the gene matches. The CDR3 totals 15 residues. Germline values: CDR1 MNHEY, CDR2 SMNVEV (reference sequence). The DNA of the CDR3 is TGTGCCAGCAGTTTAGTCCGGGGACAGGGCTACGAGCAGTACTTC. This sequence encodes CASSLVRGQGYEQYF.

CDR3 amino acids: CASSQDLYGYTF. CDR3 DNA: TGCGCCAGCAGCCAAGATCTTTATGGCTACACCTTC. The chain links TRBV4-1 to TRBJ1-2, with D unresolved. The CDR3 length is 12 residues. Germline lookup yields CDR1 MGHRA and CDR2 YSYEKL. V lost 0 bases, J lost 5 bases, and 4 bases lay in between.

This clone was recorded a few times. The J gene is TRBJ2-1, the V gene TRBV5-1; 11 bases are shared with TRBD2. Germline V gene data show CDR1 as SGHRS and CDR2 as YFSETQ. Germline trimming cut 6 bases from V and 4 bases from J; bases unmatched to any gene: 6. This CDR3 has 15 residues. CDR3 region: CASTVTSGKYNEQFF. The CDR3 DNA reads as TGCGCCAGCACCGTGACTAGCGGGAAATACAATGAGCAGTTCTTC.

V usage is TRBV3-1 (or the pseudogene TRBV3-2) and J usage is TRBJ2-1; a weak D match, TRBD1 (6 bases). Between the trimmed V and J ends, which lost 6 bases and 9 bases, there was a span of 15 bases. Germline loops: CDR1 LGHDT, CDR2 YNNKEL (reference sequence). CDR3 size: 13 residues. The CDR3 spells CASRPQGLSEQFF. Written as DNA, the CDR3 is TGTGCCAGCAGGCCACAGGGCCTCAGTGAGCAGTTCTTC.

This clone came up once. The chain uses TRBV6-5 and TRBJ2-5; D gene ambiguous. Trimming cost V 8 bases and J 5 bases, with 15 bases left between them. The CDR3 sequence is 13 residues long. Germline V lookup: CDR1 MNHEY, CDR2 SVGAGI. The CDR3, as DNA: TGTGCCAGCGGGCAGGTGGTGAAGGAGACCCAGTACTTC. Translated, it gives CASGQVVKETQYF.

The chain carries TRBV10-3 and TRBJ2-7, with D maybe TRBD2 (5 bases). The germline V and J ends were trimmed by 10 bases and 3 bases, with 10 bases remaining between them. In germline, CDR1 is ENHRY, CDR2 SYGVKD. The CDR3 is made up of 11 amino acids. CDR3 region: CATSTNYEQYF. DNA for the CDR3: TGTGCCACCTCGACTAACTACGAGCAGTACTTC.

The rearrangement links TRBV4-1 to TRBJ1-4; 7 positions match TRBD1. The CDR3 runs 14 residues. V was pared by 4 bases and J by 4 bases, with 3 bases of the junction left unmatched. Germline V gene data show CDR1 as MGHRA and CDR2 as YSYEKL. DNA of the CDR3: TGCGCCAGCAGCCTACGGGACAGTAATGAAAAACTGTTTTTT. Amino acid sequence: CASSLRDSNEKLFF.

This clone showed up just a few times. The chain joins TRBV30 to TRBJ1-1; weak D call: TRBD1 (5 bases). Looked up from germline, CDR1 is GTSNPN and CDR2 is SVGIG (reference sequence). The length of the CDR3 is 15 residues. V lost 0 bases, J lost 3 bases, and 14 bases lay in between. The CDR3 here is CAWSVRDRFYTEAFF. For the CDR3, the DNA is TGTGCCTGGAGTGTACGCGACAGATTTTACACTGAAGCTTTCTTT. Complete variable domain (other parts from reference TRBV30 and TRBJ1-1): SQTIHQWPATLVQPVGSPLSLECTVEGTSNPNLYWYRQAAGRGLQLLFYSVGIGQISSEVPQNLSASRPQDRQFILSSKKLLLSDSGFYLCAWSVRDRFYTEAFFGQGTRLTVV.

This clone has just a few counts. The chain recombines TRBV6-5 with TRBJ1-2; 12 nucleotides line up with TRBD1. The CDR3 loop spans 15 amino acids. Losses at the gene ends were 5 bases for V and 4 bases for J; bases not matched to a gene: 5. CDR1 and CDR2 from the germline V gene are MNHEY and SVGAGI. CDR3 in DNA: TGTGCCAGCAGTCCCGGGACAGGGGGCGGCTATGGCTACACCTTC. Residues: CASSPGTGGGYGYTF.

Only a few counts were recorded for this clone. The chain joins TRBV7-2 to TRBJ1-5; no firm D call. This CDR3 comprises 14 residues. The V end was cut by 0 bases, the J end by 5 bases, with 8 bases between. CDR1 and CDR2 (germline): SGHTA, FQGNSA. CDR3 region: CASSLARLYQPQHF. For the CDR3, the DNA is TGTGCCAGCAGCTTAGCGAGGTTGTATCAGCCCCAGCATTTT.

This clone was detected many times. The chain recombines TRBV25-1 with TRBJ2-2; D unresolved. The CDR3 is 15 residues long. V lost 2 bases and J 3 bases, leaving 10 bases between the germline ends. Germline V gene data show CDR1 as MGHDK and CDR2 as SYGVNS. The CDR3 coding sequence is TGTGCCAGCAGTGAAGCGTGGAGAGACACCGGGGAGCTGTTTTTT. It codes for CASSEAWRDTGELFF.

The CDR3 DNA sequence: TGTGCCAGCAGTTACTCCTATCCCCTTGGCTACACCTTC. It encodes CASSYSYPLGYTF. This chain connects TRBV6-5 to TRBJ1-2; the D is unclear. This CDR3 has 13 amino acids. Trimming left V 0 bases short and J 7 bases short, with 9 bases between. Germline V CDR1 and CDR2: MNHEY, SVGAGI.

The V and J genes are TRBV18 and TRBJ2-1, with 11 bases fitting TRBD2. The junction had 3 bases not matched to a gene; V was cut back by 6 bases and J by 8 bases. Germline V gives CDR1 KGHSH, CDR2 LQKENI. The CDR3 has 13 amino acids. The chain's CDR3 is CASSPGLADEQFF. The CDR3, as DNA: TGTGCCAGCTCTCCGGGACTAGCGGATGAGCAGTTCTTC.

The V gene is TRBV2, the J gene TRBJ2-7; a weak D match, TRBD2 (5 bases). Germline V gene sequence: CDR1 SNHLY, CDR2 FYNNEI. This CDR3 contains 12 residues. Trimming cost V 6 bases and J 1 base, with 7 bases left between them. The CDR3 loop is CASRRGSYEQYF. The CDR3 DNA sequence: TGTGCCAGCAGACGGGGTTCCTACGAGCAGTACTTC. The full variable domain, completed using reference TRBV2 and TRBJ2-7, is EPEVTQTPSHQVTQMGQEVILRCVPISNHLYFYWYRQILGQKVEFLVSFYNNEISEKSEIFDDQFSVERPDGSNFTLKIRSTKLEDSAMYFCASRRGSYEQYFGPGTRLTVT.

The CDR3 loop is CATSRAGIETDTQYF. The CDR3 bases are TGTGCCACCAGCAGAGCAGGGATAGAAACAGATACGCAGTATTTT. The chain is built from TRBV15 and TRBJ2-3, with D possibly being TRBD1 (5 bases). The CDR3 spans 15 residues. Deletions cut 1 base from V and 3 bases from J, with 11 bases between. Per germline, CDR1 LNHNV and CDR2 YYDKDF (reference sequence).